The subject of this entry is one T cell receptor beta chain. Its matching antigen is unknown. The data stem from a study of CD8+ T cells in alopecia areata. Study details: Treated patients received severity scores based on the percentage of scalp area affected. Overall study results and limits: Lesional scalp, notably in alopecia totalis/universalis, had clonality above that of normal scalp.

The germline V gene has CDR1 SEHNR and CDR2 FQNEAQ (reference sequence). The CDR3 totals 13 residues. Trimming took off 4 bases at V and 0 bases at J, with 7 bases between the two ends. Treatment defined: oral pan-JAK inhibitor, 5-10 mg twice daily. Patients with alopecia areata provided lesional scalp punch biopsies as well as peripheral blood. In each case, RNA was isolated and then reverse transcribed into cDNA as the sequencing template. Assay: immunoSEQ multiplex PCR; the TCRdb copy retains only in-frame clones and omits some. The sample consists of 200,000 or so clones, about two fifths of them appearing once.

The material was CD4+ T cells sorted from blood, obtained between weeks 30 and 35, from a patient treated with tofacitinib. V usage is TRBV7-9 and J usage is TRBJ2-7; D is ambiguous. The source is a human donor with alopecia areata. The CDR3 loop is CASSSGPSYEQYF. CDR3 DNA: TGTGCCAGCAGCTCCGGGCCCTCCTACGAGCAGTACTTC.